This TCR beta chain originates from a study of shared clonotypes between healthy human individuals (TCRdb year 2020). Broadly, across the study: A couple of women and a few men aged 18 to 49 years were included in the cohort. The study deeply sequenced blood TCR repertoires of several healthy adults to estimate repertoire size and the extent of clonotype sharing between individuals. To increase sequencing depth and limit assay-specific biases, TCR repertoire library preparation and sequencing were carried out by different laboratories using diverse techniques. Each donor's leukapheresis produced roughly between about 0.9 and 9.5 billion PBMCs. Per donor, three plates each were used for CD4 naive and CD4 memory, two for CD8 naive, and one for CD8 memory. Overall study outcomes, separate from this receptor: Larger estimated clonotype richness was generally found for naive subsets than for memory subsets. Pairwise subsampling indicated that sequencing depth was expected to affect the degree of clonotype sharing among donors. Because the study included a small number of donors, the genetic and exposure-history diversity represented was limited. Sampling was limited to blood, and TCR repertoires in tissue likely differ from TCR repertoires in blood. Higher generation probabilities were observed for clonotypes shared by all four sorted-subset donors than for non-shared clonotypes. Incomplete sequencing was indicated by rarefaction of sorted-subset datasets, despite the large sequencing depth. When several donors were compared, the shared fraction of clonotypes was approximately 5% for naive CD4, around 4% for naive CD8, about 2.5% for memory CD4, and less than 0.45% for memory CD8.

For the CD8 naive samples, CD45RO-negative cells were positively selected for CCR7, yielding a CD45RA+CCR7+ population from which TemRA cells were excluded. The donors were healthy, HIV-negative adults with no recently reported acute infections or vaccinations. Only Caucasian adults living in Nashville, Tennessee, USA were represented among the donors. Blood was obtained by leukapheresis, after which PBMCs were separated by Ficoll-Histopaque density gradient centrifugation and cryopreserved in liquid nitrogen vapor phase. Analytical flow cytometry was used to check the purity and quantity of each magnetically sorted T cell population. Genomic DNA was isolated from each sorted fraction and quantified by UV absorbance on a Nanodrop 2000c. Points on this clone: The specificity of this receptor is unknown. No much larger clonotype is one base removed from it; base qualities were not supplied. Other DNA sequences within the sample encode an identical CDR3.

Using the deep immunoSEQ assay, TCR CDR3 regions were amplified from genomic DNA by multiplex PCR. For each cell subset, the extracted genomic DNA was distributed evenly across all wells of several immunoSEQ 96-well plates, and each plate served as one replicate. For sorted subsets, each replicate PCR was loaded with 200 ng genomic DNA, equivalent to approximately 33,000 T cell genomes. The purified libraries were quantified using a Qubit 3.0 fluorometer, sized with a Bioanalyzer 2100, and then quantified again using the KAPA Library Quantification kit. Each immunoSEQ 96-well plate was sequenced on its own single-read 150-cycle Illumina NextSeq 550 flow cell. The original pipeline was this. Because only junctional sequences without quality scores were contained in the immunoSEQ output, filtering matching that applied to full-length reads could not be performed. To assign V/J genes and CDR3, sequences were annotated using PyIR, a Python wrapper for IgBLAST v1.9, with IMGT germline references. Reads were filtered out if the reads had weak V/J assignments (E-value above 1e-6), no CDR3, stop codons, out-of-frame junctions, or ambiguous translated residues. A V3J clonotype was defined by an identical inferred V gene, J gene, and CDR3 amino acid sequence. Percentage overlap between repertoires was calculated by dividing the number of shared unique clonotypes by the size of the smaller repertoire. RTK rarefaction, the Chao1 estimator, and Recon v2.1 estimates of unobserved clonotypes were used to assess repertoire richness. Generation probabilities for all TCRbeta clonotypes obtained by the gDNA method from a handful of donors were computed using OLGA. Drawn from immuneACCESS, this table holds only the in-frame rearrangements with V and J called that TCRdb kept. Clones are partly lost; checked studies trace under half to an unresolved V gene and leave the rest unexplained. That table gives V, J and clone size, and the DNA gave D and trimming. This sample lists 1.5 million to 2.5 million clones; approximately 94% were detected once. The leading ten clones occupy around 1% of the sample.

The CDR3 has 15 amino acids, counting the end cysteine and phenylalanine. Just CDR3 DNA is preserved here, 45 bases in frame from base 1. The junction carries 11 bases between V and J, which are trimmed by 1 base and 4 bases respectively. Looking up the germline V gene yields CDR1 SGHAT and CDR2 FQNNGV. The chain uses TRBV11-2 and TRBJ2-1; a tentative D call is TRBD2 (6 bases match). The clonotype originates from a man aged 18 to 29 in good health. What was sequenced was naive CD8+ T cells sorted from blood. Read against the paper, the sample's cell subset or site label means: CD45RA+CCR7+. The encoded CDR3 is CASSLVSGLYNEQFF. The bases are TGTGCCAGCAGCTTAGTTAGCGGACTGTACAATGAGCAGTTCTTC.